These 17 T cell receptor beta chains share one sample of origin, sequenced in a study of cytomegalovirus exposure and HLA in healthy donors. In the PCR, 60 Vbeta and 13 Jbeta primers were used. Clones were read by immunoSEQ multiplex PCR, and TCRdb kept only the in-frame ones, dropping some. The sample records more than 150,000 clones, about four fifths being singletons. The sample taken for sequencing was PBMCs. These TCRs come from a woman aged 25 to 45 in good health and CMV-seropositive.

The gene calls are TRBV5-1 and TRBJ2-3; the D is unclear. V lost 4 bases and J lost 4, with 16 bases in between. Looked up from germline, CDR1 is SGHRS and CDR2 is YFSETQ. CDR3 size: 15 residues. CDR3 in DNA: TGCGCCAGCAGCCAAAATGCCAGACGGGCAGATACGCAGTATTTT. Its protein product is CASSQNARRADTQYF.

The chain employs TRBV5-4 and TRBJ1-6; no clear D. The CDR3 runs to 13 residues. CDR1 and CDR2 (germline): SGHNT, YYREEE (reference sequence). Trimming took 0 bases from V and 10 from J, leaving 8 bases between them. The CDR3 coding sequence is TGTGCCAGCAGCTTGGCCGGAGAGTCACCCCTCCACTTT. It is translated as CASSLAGESPLHF.

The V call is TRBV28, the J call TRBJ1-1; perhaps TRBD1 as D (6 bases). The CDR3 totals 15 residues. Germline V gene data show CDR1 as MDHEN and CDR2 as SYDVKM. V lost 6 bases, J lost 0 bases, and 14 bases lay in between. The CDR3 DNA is TGTGCCAGCAGGAAAAAACAGGGAATGAACACTGAAGCTTTCTTT. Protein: CASRKKQGMNTEAFF.

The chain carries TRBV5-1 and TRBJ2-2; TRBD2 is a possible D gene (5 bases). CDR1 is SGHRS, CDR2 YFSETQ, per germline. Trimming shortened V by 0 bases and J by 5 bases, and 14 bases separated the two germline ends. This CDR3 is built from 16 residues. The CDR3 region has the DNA TGCGCCAGCAGCTTGGAGGTGGGAGAAGGAACCGGGGAGCTGTTTTTT. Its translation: CASSLEVGEGTGELFF.

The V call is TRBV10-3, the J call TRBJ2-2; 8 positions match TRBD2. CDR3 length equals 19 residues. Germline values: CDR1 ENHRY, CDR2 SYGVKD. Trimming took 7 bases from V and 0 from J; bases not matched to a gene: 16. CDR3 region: CAIKGGTLLAVTNTGELFF. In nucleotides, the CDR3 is TGTGCCATCAAGGGGGGGACCTTACTAGCGGTGACGAACACCGGGGAGCTGTTTTTT.

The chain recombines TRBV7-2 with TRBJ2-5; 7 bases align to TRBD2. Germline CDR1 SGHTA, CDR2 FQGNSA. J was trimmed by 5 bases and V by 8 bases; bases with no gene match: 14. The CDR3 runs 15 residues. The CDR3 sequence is CASRMGIGGVETQYF. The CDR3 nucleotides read TGTGCCAGCCGCATGGGGATTGGGGGGGTGGAGACCCAGTACTTC.

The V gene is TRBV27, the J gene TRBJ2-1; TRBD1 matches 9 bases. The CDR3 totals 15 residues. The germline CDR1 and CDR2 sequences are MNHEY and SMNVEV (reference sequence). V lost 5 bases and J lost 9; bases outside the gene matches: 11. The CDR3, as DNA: TGTGCCAGCAGTCCCCTGGGGACAGGGATACCTGAGCAGTTCTTC. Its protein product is CASSPLGTGIPEQFF.

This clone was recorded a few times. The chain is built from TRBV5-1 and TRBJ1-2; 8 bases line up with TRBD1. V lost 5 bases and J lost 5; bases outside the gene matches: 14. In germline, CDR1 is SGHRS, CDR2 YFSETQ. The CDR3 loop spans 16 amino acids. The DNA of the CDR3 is TGCGCCAGCAGACCAATCGACAGGGGTGATTTGTATGGCTACACCTTC. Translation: CASRPIDRGDLYGYTF.

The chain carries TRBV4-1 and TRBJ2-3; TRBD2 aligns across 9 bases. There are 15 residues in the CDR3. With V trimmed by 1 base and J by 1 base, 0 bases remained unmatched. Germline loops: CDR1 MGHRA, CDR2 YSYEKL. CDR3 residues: CASSQGLAGTDTQYF. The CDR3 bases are TGCGCCAGCAGCCAAGGACTAGCGGGCACAGATACGCAGTATTTT.

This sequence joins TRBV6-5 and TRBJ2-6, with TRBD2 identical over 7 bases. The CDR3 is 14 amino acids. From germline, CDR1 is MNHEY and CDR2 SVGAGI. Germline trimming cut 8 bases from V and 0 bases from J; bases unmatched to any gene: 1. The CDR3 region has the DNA TGTGCCAGCGGCGGGGGCTCTGGGGCCAACGTCCTGACTTTC. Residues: CASGGGSGANVLTF.

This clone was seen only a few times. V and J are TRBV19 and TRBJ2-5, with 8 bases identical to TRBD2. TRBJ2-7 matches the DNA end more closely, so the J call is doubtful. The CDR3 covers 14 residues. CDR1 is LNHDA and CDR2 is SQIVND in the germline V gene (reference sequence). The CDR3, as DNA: TGTGCCAGTACAGTCGTAGCGGGGTATCACGAGCAGTACTTC. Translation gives CASTVVAGYHEQYF.

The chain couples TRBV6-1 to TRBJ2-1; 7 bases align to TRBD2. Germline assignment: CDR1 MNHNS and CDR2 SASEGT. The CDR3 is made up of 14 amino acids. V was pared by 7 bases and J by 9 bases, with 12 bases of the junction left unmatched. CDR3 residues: CASKGGSGSGEQFF. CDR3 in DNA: TGTGCCAGCAAGGGCGGGAGTGGGTCTGGTGAGCAGTTCTTC.

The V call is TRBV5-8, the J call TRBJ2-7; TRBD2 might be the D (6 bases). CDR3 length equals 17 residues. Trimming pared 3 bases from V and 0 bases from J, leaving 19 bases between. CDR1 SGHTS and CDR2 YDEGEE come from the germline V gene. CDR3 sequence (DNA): TGTGCCAGCAGCTCGAGATTGATGGAGGGCCTCTCCTACGAGCAGTACTTC. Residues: CASSSRLMEGLSYEQYF.

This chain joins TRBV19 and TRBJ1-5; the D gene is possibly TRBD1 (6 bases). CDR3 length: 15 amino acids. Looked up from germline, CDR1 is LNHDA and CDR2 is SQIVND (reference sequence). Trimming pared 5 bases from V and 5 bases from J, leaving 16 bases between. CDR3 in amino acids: CASSWLGGGDQPQHF. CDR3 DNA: TGTGCCAGTAGTTGGCTGGGAGGGGGGGATCAGCCCCAGCATTTT.

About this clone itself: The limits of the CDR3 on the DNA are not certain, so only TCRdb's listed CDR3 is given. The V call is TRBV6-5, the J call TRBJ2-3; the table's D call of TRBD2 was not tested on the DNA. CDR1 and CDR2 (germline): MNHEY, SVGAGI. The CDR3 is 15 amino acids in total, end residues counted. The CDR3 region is CASSSSAASTDTQYF.

The CDR3, as DNA: TGTGCCAGCAGTTCCGACAGCCTAAACGGGGAGCAGTACTTC. Protein: CASSSDSLNGEQYF. This chain links TRBV27 with TRBJ2-7; possible D gene TRBD1, 5 bases. Germline V gene sequence: CDR1 MNHEY, CDR2 SMNVEV (reference sequence). The CDR3 runs to 14 residues. The ends were cut back, 4 bases at V and 7 bases at J, with 17 bases in the middle.

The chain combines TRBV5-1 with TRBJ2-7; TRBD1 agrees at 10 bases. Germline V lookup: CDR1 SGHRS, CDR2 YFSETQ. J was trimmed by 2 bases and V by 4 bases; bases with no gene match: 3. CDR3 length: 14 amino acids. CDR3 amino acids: CASSRDRGTYEQYF. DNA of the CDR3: TGCGCCAGCAGCCGGGACAGGGGTACCTACGAGCAGTACTTC.